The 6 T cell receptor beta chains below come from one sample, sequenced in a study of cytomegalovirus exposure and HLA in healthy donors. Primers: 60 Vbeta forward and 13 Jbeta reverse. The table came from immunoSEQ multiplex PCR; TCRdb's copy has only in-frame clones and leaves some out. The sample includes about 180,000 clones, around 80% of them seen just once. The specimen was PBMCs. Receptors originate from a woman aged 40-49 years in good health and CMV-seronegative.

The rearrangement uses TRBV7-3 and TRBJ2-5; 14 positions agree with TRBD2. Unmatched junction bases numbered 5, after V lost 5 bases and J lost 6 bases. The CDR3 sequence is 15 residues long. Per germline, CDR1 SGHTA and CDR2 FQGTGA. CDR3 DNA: TGTGCCAGCAGCGTGGGACTAGCGGGAGTCCAGACCCAGTACTTC. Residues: CASSVGLAGVQTQYF.

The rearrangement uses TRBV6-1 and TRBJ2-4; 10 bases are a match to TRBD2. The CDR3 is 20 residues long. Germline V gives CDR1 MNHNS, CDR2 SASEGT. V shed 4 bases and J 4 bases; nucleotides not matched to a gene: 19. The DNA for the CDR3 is TGTGCCAGCAGTGGCGGTGCCAGCGGGGGGGCCGGGCGCCAGAAAAACATTCAGTACTTC. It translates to CASSGGASGGAGRQKNIQYF.

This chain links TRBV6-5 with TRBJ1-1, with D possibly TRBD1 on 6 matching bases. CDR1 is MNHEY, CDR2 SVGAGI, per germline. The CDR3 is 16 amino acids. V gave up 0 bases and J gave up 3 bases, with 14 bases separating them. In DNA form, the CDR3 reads TGTGCCAGCAGTTACTCTCAGGGGATCGGGGACACTGAAGCTTTCTTT. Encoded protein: CASSYSQGIGDTEAFF.

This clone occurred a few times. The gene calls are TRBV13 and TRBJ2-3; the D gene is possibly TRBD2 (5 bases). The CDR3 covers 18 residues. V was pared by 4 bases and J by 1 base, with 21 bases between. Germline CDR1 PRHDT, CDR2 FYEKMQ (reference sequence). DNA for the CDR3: TGTGCCAGCAGCTCCAGATCCCCGGCGGACTCCCGCACAGATACGCAGTATTTT. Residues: CASSSRSPADSRTDTQYF.

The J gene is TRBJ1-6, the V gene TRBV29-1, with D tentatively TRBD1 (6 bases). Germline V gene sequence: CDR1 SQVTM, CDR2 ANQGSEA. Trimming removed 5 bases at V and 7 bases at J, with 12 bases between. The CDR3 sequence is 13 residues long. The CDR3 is CSVREGGNSPLHF. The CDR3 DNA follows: TGCAGCGTTCGGGAAGGGGGAAATTCACCCCTCCACTTT.

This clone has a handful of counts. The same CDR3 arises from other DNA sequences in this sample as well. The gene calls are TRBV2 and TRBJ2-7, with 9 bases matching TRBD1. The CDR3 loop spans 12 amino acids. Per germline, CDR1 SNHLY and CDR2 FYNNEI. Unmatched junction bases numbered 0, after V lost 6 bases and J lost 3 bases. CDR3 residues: CASRTGGYEQYF. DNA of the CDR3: TGTGCCAGCAGGACAGGGGGCTACGAGCAGTACTTC.